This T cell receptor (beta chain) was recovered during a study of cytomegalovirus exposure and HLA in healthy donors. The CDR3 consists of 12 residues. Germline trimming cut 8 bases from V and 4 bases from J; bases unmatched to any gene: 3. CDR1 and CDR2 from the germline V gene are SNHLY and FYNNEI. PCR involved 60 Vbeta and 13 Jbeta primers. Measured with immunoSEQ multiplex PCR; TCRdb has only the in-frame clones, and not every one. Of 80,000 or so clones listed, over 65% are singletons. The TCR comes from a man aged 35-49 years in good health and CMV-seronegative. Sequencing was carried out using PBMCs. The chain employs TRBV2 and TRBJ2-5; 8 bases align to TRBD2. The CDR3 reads CASYSGRETQYF. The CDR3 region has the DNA TGTGCCAGCTACAGCGGGAGAGAGACCCAGTACTTC.